This T cell receptor beta chain was obtained from a study of response to subunit inactivated influenza vaccine. TCRdb reprocessed the RT-PCR reads via MiXCR and lists one record per CDR3 protein. Here the sample spans about 580,000 distinct CDR3 sequences, around 15% being singletons. The V gene's germline CDR1 is SNHLY and CDR2 FYNNEI. V dropped 6 bases and J dropped 12 bases, with 18 bases sitting between them. The CDR3 is made up of 13 amino acids. The sample holds a few counts of this clonotype. As yet, its antigen is unknown. Regarding the study as a whole: Authors proposed each seasonal influenza vaccination draws in few new T cells.

The chain couples TRBV2 to TRBJ2-1; D perhaps matches TRBD1 (5 bases). Sample: PBMCs from blood, taken 12 days after vaccination. This clonotype originated in a man aged 45-65 years who received an inactivated influenza vaccine. For the CDR3, the DNA is TGTGCCAGCAGGCCCCTGGCCTTTCAGGGGCAGTTCTTC. As protein: CASRPLAFQGQFF.